These T cell receptor beta chains were read from a single sample in a study of cytomegalovirus exposure and HLA in healthy donors. The repertoire was sequenced with immunoSEQ multiplex PCR; TCRdb's copy has only in-frame clones and lacks some. The data contain 70,000 to 100,000 clones, 65% to 85% of them singletons. Sample: PBMCs. All receptors derive from a man between 18 and 35 years old in good health and CMV-seronegative. CDR3s include the opening cysteine and the closing phenylalanine or tryptophan. Fields, in order: V gene, D gene, J gene, clone size, CDR3 DNA, CDR3 protein. D genes are given only for firm matches. Size is omitted from some rows. Given values are once, few, many or a class for expanded clones.

>TRBV10-3|TRBD2|TRBJ2-1|once
TGTGCCATCAGTACTTTAGCGGGGGGGCCCAATGAGCAGTTCTTC
CAISTLAGGPNEQFF
>TRBV15|TRBD2|TRBJ2-1|NA
TGTGCCACCAGCAGAGTTTCAACGTTTCTAGCGGGGGGCTCCTACAATGAGCAGTTCTTC
CATSRVSTFLAGGSYNEQFF
>TRBV2|TRBD2|TRBJ2-5|NA
TGTGCCAGCAGTGGGGACCCGAGGGCTAGCGGGGGATCACGAGAGACCCAGTACTTC
CASSGDPRASGGSRETQYF
>TRBV14|NA|TRBJ1-1|NA
TGTGCCAGCAGCCAACTGGAGGACACTGAAGCTTTCTTT
CASSQLEDTEAFF
>TRBV5-1|TRBD1|TRBJ2-7|NA
TGCGCCAGCAGCCCTGGACAGGCCCCTCTCCACGAGCAGTACTTC
CASSPGQAPLHEQYF
>TRBV27|NA|TRBJ1-3|few
TGTGCCAGCAGCCGAGCGGGGAGCTCTGGAAACACCATATATTTT
CASSRAGSSGNTIYF
>TRBV15|NA|TRBJ1-3|NA
TGTGCCACCAGCAGAGATCAGGACACCATATATTTT
CATSRDQDTIYF
>TRBV5-4|TRBD2|TRBJ2-7|NA
TGTGCCAGCAGCTTCCCGACTGGGGGGGTGCGCGAGCAGTACTTC
CASSFPTGGVREQYF
>TRBV27|TRBD1|TRBJ1-3|NA
TGTGCCAGCAGTCGCACAGGGGGCTTTGGAAACACCATATATTTT
CASSRTGGFGNTIYF
>TRBV5-1|TRBD1|TRBJ2-5|NA
TGCGCCAGCAGCTCCGGACAGGGGGCCGTTATGGAGACCCAGTACTTC
CASSSGQGAVMETQYF
>TRBV5-1|TRBD1|TRBJ2-5|NA
TGCGCCAGCAGCCGGGACAGGGGGGAAGAGACCCAGTACTTC
CASSRDRGEETQYF
>TRBV7-9|NA|TRBJ2-3|NA
TGTGCCAGCAGCTTACAGATTAGCACAGATACGCAGTATTTT
CASSLQISTDTQYF
>TRBV9|NA|TRBJ1-1|NA
TGTGCCAGCAGCGGACAGACGAACACTGAAGCTTTCTTT
CASSGQTNTEAFF
>TRBV9|TRBD1|TRBJ2-7|NA
TGTGCCAGCAGCTCCCGGGACAGGGACCACGAGCAGTACTTC
CASSSRDRDHEQYF
>TRBV7-9|TRBD1|TRBJ2-7|NA
TGTGCCAGCAGCCAAACTACAGGGGACTACGAGCAGTACTTC
CASSQTTGDYEQYF
>TRBV25-1|TRBD1|TRBJ2-3|NA
TGTGCCAGCAGTGAATTTATTGGGACAGAAACAGATACGCAGTATTTT
CASSEFIGTETDTQYF
>TRBV23-1|NA|TRBJ2-7|NA
TGCGCCAGCAGTCAATCGGCTCCAGGGCAGACCTCCTACGAGCAGTACTTC
CASSQSAPGQTSYEQYF
>TRBV7-9|NA|TRBJ1-5|NA
TGTTCCAGCAGCCAAGCCTCCGGGACTGATTTTAGCAATCAGCCCCAGCATTTT
CSSSQASGTDFSNQPQHF
>TRBV7-9|TRBD1|TRBJ2-7|NA
TGTTCCAGCAGCTTAACGGCCCCGGGACAGCCTACCTCCTACGAGCAGTACTTC
CSSSLTAPGQPTSYEQYF
>TRBV27|NA|TRBJ1-1|NA
TGTGCCAGCAGTTTAACGGCAGGGAACACTGAAGCTTTCTTT
CASSLTAGNTEAFF
>TRBV10-1|TRBD1|TRBJ2-7|NA
TGCGCCAGCAGTGATGGGACAGGGGGCCCAGAGTACGAGCAGTACTTC
CASSDGTGGPEYEQYF
>TRBV9|TRBD2|TRBJ2-1|NA
TGTGCCAGCAGCGTAGTTTCGACTAGCGGGGCCCGGAACAATGAGCAGTTCTTC
CASSVVSTSGARNNEQFF
>TRBV5-1|NA|TRBJ1-1|NA
TGCGCCAGCAGCTCGAGAATACAGATACAGAACACTGAAGCTTTCTTT
CASSSRIQIQNTEAFF
>TRBV28|NA|TRBJ2-1|NA
TGTGCCAGCAGTCCGAAGCTCGGGGGAAACAATGAGCAGTTCTTC
CASSPKLGGNNEQFF
>TRBV7-2|NA|TRBJ1-6|NA
TGTGCCAGCAGCTTAGATCTCAGCTATAATTCACCCCTCCACTTT
CASSLDLSYNSPLHF